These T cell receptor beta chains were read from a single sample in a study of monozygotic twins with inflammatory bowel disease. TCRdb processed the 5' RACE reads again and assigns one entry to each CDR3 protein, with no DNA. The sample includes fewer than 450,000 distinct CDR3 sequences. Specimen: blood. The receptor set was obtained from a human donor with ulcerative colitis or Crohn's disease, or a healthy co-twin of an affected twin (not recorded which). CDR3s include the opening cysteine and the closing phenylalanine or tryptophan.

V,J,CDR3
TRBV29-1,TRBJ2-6,CSVSPSGANVLTF
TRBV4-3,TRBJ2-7,CASSQDVQGQSYEQYF
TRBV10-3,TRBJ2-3,CAISISKTSTDTQYF
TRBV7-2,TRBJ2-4,CASSPQTLGMRNIQYF
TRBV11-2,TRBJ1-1,CASSPPAWLRQMNTEAFF
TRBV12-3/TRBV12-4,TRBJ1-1,CASSFGAGKTFF
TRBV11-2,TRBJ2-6,CASSPTLRANVLTF
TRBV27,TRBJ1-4,CASSLGGGSNEKLFF
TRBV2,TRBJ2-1,CASSAERGGHEQFF
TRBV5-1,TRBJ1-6,CASSRITGGASYNSPLHF
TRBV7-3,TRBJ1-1,CASSSKGDTEAFF
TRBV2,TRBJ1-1,CASSLRVNTEAFF
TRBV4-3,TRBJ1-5,CASSQDFRGTDNQPQHF
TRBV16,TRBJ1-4,CASSQSGSGGSTNEKLFF
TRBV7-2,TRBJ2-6,CASSLVTGTGESVLTF
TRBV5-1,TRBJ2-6,CASSSTGPTEGANVLTF
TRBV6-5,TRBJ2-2,CASSYVGQGHTGELFF
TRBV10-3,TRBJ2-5,CAISSTGGEEGQYF
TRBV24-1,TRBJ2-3,CATSGATGDTQYF
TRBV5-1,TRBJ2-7,CASSRSGYEQYF
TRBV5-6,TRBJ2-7,CASSQGPTNSYEQYF